Included here is one T cell receptor (beta chain) sequence, with context. Its antigen target is currently unknown. There are no base qualities to consult, and no much larger clone falls within one base. Collaborating institutions collected whole blood in K2EDTA tubes following their own protocols. For TCRbeta analysis, collaborator samples were shipped as frozen whole blood, as isolated PBMCs, or as DNA extracted from either sample type. These data belong to a study of blood T cell repertoires in COVID-19 (dated by TCRdb to the early 2020s). Context from the whole study: Samples from collaborators originated in the United States, Italy and Spain and spanned both the acute and convalescent phases of COVID-19. The material from the prospective study consisted of cDNA or gDNA derived from T cells, B-cell-depleted T cells, or PBMCs. Deeply sampled blood TCRbeta repertoires from subjects exposed to, actively infected with, or recovered from COVID-19 were included in the dataset. The repertoires were made available in a free public database intended to serve as a resource for research on the immune response to SARS-CoV-2. The samples were drawn from the first 160 participants of the ongoing ImmuneRACE study and from some 1,300 subjects provided by 6 global collaborators. A de-identified subject ID, COVID-19 status, age in years and sex were almost always included in the sample metadata. HLA class I and class II types, where available, came from metadata supplied by the sample provider rather than from assay-based typing. The paper as a whole reports these results and caveats: The quantity of clinical and demographic metadata differed by source and by participant and was supplied without curation.

TCRbeta CDR3 regions were amplified from genomic DNA by means of the immunoSEQ Assay, a bias-controlled multiplex PCR. The study's own analysis went as follows. Nucleated cell counts per sample were estimated from amplification of reference gene primers within the assay. To quantify the absolute abundance of each unique TCRbeta CDR3 rearrangement, sequence reads were collapsed and filtered. For each sample, productive Simpson clonality was calculated by taking the square root of Simpson's diversity index across productive rearrangements. As stored in TCRdb, this immuneACCESS dataset retains in-frame rearrangements with V and J assigned. A fraction of the clones does not appear; measured against another copy, unresolved V genes explain less than half of the discrepancy, and the remainder lacks a known reason. Clonal size and the V and J genes are those of that table, whereas D and trimming came from the DNA. The sample table contains just over 150,000 clones; only one count was recorded for just under 85% of them. The ten largest make up about 20% of the sample.

The junction carries 15 bases between V and J, which are trimmed by 2 bases and 7 bases respectively. The CDR3 spans 15 residues, from the cysteine through the phenylalanine. Only the CDR3 region is kept as DNA, spanning 45 bases read in frame from base 1. Sequences MGHRA (CDR1) and YSYEKL (CDR2) are obtained from the germline V gene. This chain is built from TRBV4-1 and TRBJ1-5; a tentative D call is TRBD1 (6 bases match). The sample taken for sequencing was peripheral blood. This receptor was identified in a woman of 80 years or more with acute or convalescent COVID-19. Here the CDR3 is given as CASSQTTGYGQPQHF. The DNA sequence is TGCGCCAGCAGCCAAACAACAGGGTATGGACAGCCCCAGCATTTT.